The 26 T cell receptor beta chains given below trace back to one sample, sequenced in a study of cytomegalovirus exposure and HLA in healthy donors. Use of 60 Vbeta and 13 Jbeta primers characterized the PCR. Measured with immunoSEQ multiplex PCR; TCRdb has only the in-frame clones, and not every one. The sample consists of some 130,000 clones, 65% to 80% of them appearing once. Sequencing was performed on PBMCs. The receptor set was obtained from a middle-aged woman in good health and CMV-seronegative.

The chain uses TRBV14 and TRBJ2-3; possible D gene TRBD2, 6 bases. Trimming removed 0 bases from V and 5 bases from J, with 18 bases in between. CDR3 length: 17 residues. In germline, CDR1 is SGHDN, CDR2 FVKESK. This CDR3 reads CASSQDRAGLRRDTQYF. For the CDR3, the DNA is TGTGCCAGCAGCCAAGATCGGGCGGGGCTTCGGCGAGATACGCAGTATTTT.

V is TRBV19 and J is TRBJ1-6; D is unclear. Germline CDR1 is LNHDA and CDR2 is SQIVND (reference sequence). The CDR3 loop spans 14 amino acids. Trimming stripped 4 bases from V and 7 bases from J, with 11 bases between. The CDR3 nucleotides are TGTGCCAGTAGTAGCCGGGATCCGAATTCACCCCTCCACTTT. It encodes CASSSRDPNSPLHF.

The chain combines TRBV2 with TRBJ2-3, with TRBD2 matching over 7 bases. Unmatched junction bases numbered 7, after V lost 3 bases and J lost 4 bases. Germline CDR1 SNHLY, CDR2 FYNNEI. This CDR3 has 15 amino acids. CDR3 DNA: TGTGCCAGCAGTGATGGGAGGGTGATCGCAGATACGCAGTATTTT. It codes for CASSDGRVIADTQYF.

Of note for this clone: One end of the junction fails to match germline, which may point to a read error. V and J are TRBV5-4 and TRBJ2-4, with D tentatively TRBD2 (7 bases). Germline V CDR1 and CDR2: SGHNT, YYREEE (reference sequence). The CDR3 has 15 amino acids. This CDR3 is CASSREGGAKNSQYF. CDR3 bases: TGTGCCAGCAGCAGAGAAGGGGGGGCCAAAAACAGTCAGTACTTC.

This chain links TRBV20-1 with TRBJ2-1; D remains ambiguous. In germline, CDR1 is DFQATT, CDR2 SNEGSKA (reference sequence). V lost 6 bases to trimming and J lost 5 bases, with 8 bases between them. The CDR3 contains 11 residues. This CDR3 reads CSASVHNEQFF. In DNA form, the CDR3 reads TGCAGTGCCTCGGTACACAATGAGCAGTTCTTC.

This chain uses TRBV28 with TRBJ1-5; D uncertain. This CDR3 contains 16 residues. From germline, CDR1 is MDHEN and CDR2 SYDVKM. The V end lost 4 bases, the J end lost 4 bases, and 17 bases lay between the germline ends. DNA for the CDR3: TGTGCCAGCAGTTCCTCGGCGGGGTTGGGTAATCAGCCCCAGCATTTT. It specifies CASSSSAGLGNQPQHF.

This sequence joins TRBV6-1 and TRBJ2-5; TRBD1 aligns across 9 bases. The CDR3 consists of 17 residues. In germline, CDR1 is MNHNS, CDR2 SASEGT. V dropped 2 bases and J dropped 5; count of bases not matched to a gene: 12. CDR3 amino acids: CASSEQRQQGARETQYF. Written as DNA, the CDR3 is TGTGCCAGCAGTGAACAACGCCAACAGGGGGCTCGGGAGACCCAGTACTTC.

This chain connects TRBV25-1 to TRBJ1-2; the D gene is possibly TRBD1 (6 bases). V was clipped by 0 bases and J by 2 bases, with 7 bases between them. Germline V gene sequence: CDR1 MGHDK, CDR2 SYGVNS. The CDR3 spans 14 residues. CDR3: CASSEYRGNYGYTF. The CDR3 bases are TGTGCCAGCAGTGAATATAGGGGGAACTATGGCTACACCTTC.

The chain recombines TRBV27 with TRBJ2-7, with 9 bases aligning to TRBD2. The V segment lost 3 bases and the J segment 6 bases; nucleotides outside the gene matches: 15. Germline lookup yields CDR1 MNHEY and CDR2 SMNVEV (reference sequence). CDR3 length: 17 residues. The CDR3 coding sequence is TGTGCCAGCAGTTTTAGGAGTAGCGGGAGCTTCCAGGGCGAGCAGTACTTC. Encoded protein: CASSFRSSGSFQGEQYF.

A remark on this clone: Other nucleotide sequences in the sample specify the same CDR3. The chain combines TRBV28 with TRBJ1-5; D not certain. This CDR3 has 14 residues. Trimming shortened V by 8 bases and J by 3 bases, and 14 bases separated the two germline ends. CDR1 is MDHEN, CDR2 SYDVKM, per germline. CDR3 coding DNA: TGTGCCAGCGTACTTCCTGGGCCCAATCAGCCCCAGCATTTT. It specifies CASVLPGPNQPQHF.

The genes are TRBV20-1 and TRBJ2-7, with 8 bases that match TRBD2. The J segment lost 6 bases and the V segment lost 3 bases, leaving 1 base of the junction unmatched. The CDR3 has 11 amino acids. CDR1 is DFQATT and CDR2 is SNEGSKA in the germline V gene (reference sequence). This chain's CDR3 is CSASRGGEQYF. In DNA, the CDR3 is TGCAGTGCTAGTCGGGGGGGCGAGCAGTACTTC.

The table lists this clone with a few counts. DNA for the CDR3: TGTGCCAGCAGTGAAGCACCAGGGAAGATGGAGACCCAGTACTTC. It codes for CASSEAPGKMETQYF. The chain recombines TRBV2 with TRBJ2-5; perhaps TRBD1 as D (5 bases). The germline gives CDR1 SNHLY, CDR2 FYNNEI. CDR3 length: 15 residues. The ends were cut back, 0 bases at V and 5 bases at J, with 13 bases in the middle.

The chain's CDR3 is CASSIGFRGTGELFF. CDR3 DNA: TGTGCCAGTAGTATTGGGTTTCGGGGGACCGGGGAGCTGTTTTTT. The chain links TRBV19 to TRBJ2-2, with a weak D call TRBD2 (6 bases). The CDR3 extends over 15 amino acids. Trimming removed 3 bases from V and 5 bases from J, with 13 bases in between. Germline V gives CDR1 LNHDA, CDR2 SQIVND (reference sequence). The whole variable domain, remainder taken from reference TRBV19 and TRBJ2-2, is DGGITQSPKYLFRKEGQNVTLSCEQNLNHDAMYWYRQDPGQGLRLIYYSQIVNDFQKGDIAEGYSVSREKKESFPLTVTSAQKNPTAFYLCASSIGFRGTGELFFGEGSRLTVL.

This clone was counted a few times. The chain uses TRBV9 and TRBJ2-7; D is possibly TRBD1 (5 bases). Trimming removed 0 bases from V and 1 base from J, with 11 bases in between. The CDR3 runs to 15 residues. CDR1 SGDLS and CDR2 YYNGEE come from the germline V gene. In DNA form, the CDR3 reads TGTGCCAGCAGCGTAGGGGGCGACCGATCCTACGAGCAGTACTTC. Its translation: CASSVGGDRSYEQYF.

The gene calls are TRBV6-5 and TRBJ2-3; possibly TRBD2 for D (5 bases). The length of the CDR3 is 12 residues. V dropped 5 bases and J dropped 3 bases, with 6 bases sitting between them. Germline lookup yields CDR1 MNHEY and CDR2 SVGAGI. CDR3 loop: CASSEGTDTQYF. CDR3 sequence (DNA): TGTGCCAGCAGTGAGGGAACAGATACGCAGTATTTT.

This chain joins TRBV18 and TRBJ2-2; maybe TRBD2 (6 bases). Trimming removed 3 bases from V and 3 bases from J, with 8 bases in between. Germline-derived CDR1 and CDR2 are KGHSH and LQKENI. The CDR3 extends over 14 amino acids. The CDR3 DNA sequence: TGTGCCAGCTCACCTTCGGGGGACACCGGGGAGCTGTTTTTT. This gives the protein CASSPSGDTGELFF.

The rearrangement links TRBV19 to TRBJ1-1; TRBD1 is a possible D gene (5 bases). CDR1 LNHDA and CDR2 SQIVND come from the germline V gene (reference sequence). This CDR3 region has 15 residues. Trimming stripped 5 bases from V and 2 bases from J, with 15 bases between. CDR3 protein: CASSGRGWANTEAFF. The CDR3 DNA is TGTGCCAGTAGTGGAAGGGGCTGGGCTAACACTGAAGCTTTCTTT.

This chain joins TRBV5-6 and TRBJ1-5; tentatively, D is TRBD1 (5 bases). Germline V gene data show CDR1 as SGHDT and CDR2 as YYEEEE. The CDR3 consists of 16 residues. Trimming stripped 3 bases from V and 4 bases from J, with 17 bases between. CDR3 nucleotide sequence: TGTGCCAGCAGCTGGGGCCGGGGGGGGATAAATCAGCCCCAGCATTTT. Protein sequence: CASSWGRGGINQPQHF.

The chain carries TRBV28 and TRBJ1-2, with 7 bases lining up with TRBD1. Germline V gives CDR1 MDHEN, CDR2 SYDVKM. CDR3 length: 13 amino acids. The ends lost 5 bases at V and 4 bases at J; junction bases unmatched: 4. CDR3 coding DNA: TGTGCCAGCAGTAGTGACAGGGCCTATGGCTACACCTTC. Encoded protein: CASSSDRAYGYTF.

This clone was detected only a few times. The chain uses TRBV5-4 and TRBJ2-7; maybe TRBD2 (5 bases). Germline assignment: CDR1 SGHNT and CDR2 YYREEE (reference sequence). The V end was cut by 4 bases, the J end by 3 bases, with 17 bases between. This CDR3 comprises 15 residues. CDR3 loop: CASSVKGRGVYEQYF. The CDR3 bases are TGTGCCAGCAGCGTTAAAGGGAGAGGAGTCTACGAGCAGTACTTC.

The chain combines TRBV29-1 with TRBJ2-3; TRBD1 aligns across 9 bases. The CDR3 runs 12 residues. Germline trimming cut 6 bases from V and 3 bases from J; bases unmatched to any gene: 1. Germline loops: CDR1 SQVTM, CDR2 ANQGSEA. CDR3: CSVGQGTDTQYF. The DNA for the CDR3 is TGCAGCGTGGGACAGGGAACAGATACGCAGTATTTT.

This clone has a handful of counts. This rearrangement joins TRBV19 to TRBJ1-5, with D unresolved. There are 12 residues in the CDR3. The germline gives CDR1 LNHDA, CDR2 SQIVND (reference sequence). With 7 bases removed from V and 6 bases from J, the gap between germline ends came to 10 bases. The CDR3 DNA sequence: TGTGCCAGTAAGAGAGCCCCTCAGCCCCAGCATTTT. Its protein is CASKRAPQPQHF.

The rearrangement links TRBV7-6 to TRBJ1-5; maybe TRBD1 (5 bases). The V end lost 2 bases, the J end lost 5 bases, and 13 bases lay between the germline ends. Germline V gene lookup returns CDR1 SGHVS and CDR2 FNYEAQ. The CDR3 is 15 residues long. The CDR3 nucleotides read TGTGCCAGCAGCTTATTGGCAGGGCCGGATCAGCCCCAGCATTTT. Protein product: CASSLLAGPDQPQHF.

The J gene is TRBJ2-5, the V gene TRBV11-3; 11 bases fit TRBD1. This CDR3 spans 15 amino acids. The V gene end was trimmed by 5 bases and the J gene end by 4 bases; junction bases not matched to a gene: 6. Germline-derived CDR1 and CDR2 are SGHNT and YENEEA. The CDR3 bases are TGTGCCAGCAGCCGCACCGGGACAGGGGGAGAGACCCAGTACTTC. It is translated as CASSRTGTGGETQYF. Supplemented by reference TRBV11-3 and TRBJ2-5, the full variable domain reads EAGVVQSPRYKIIEKKQPVAFWCNPISGHNTLYWYLQNLGQGPELLIRYENEEAVDDSQLPKDRFSAERLKGVDSTLKIQPAELGDSAVYLCASSRTGTGGETQYFGPGTRLLVL.

The rearrangement joins TRBV5-4 to TRBJ1-3; D perhaps matches TRBD1 (5 bases). CDR1 and CDR2 (germline): SGHNT, YYREEE (reference sequence). V lost 4 bases and J 0 bases, leaving 11 bases between the germline ends. This CDR3 spans 15 amino acids. CDR3 sequence: CASSTDTSSGNTIYF. CDR3 DNA sequence: TGTGCCAGCAGCACGGACACGAGCTCTGGAAACACCATATATTTT.

The chain links TRBV6-4 to TRBJ2-5; possibly TRBD2 for D (6 bases). This CDR3 is built from 13 residues. The germline gives CDR1 MRHNA, CDR2 SNTAGT. V lost 2 bases and J lost 4, with 8 bases in between. The CDR3 sequence: CASSDVGGETQYF. CDR3 sequence (DNA): TGTGCCAGCAGTGACGTGGGGGGAGAGACCCAGTACTTC.